These 15 T cell receptor beta chains share one sample of origin, sequenced in a study of siplizumab effects on memory and regulatory T cells. The data were produced by immunoSEQ multiplex PCR, yet TCRdb's version contains in-frame clones alone and is incomplete. The sample carries fewer than 120,000 clones, roughly 92% recorded once. The sequenced sample consisted of CD4+ T cells sorted from blood. Receptor source: a human donor in good health.

The CDR3 nucleotides read TGCGCCAGCAGCCAAGAGAGGACAGGGTTGGGGACCCAGTACTTC. It is translated as CASSQERTGLGTQYF. This sequence joins TRBV4-1 and TRBJ2-5; TRBD1 aligns across 8 bases. The CDR3 has 15 amino acids. Losses at the gene ends were 0 bases for V and 7 bases for J; bases not matched to a gene: 7. The V gene's germline CDR1 is MGHRA and CDR2 YSYEKL.

This chain uses TRBV18 with TRBJ2-5; no definite D call. V dropped 2 bases and J dropped 4 bases, with 5 bases sitting between them. This CDR3 contains 12 residues. Germline V lookup: CDR1 KGHSH, CDR2 LQKENI. The CDR3 is CASSPSGETQYF. The DNA of the CDR3 is TGTGCCAGCTCACCATCAGGAGAGACCCAGTACTTC. Drawing the rest from reference TRBV18 and TRBJ2-5, the complete variable domain is NAGVMQNPRHLVRRRGQEARLRCSPMKGHSHVYWYRQLPEEGLKFMVYLQKENIIDESGMPKERFSAEFPKEGPSILRIQQVVRGDSAAYFCASSPSGETQYFGPGTRLLVL.

The chain links TRBV27 to TRBJ2-2; no definite D call. The V gene lost 4 bases and the J gene lost 3 bases, with 9 bases spanning the gap. From germline, CDR1 is MNHEY and CDR2 SMNVEV (reference sequence). This CDR3 is 14 amino acids long. The CDR3 spells CASSSWQYTGELFF. CDR3 coding DNA: TGTGCCAGCAGTTCCTGGCAGTACACCGGGGAGCTGTTTTTT.

This chain connects TRBV7-9 to TRBJ2-5; 10 nucleotides align to TRBD2. Germline CDR1 SEHNR, CDR2 FQNEAQ (reference sequence). The junction had 14 bases not matched to a gene; V was cut back by 3 bases and J by 4 bases. The CDR3 is 18 residues long. The CDR3 nucleotides read TGTGCCAGCAGCTTTCGTGATAGCGGGGGGTTCGGGCTAGAGACCCAGTACTTC. As protein: CASSFRDSGGFGLETQYF.

The gene calls are TRBV19 and TRBJ1-2; D is unresolved. This CDR3 region has 13 residues. Trimming took 7 bases from V and 4 from J, leaving 13 bases between them. CDR1 LNHDA and CDR2 SQIVND come from the germline V gene (reference sequence). In DNA form, the CDR3 reads TGTGCCAGTAAAAAGGATGGCTTCTATGGCTACACCTTC. It encodes CASKKDGFYGYTF.

This clone was recorded only once. The rearrangement links TRBV19 to TRBJ1-3; a weak D match, TRBD1 (5 bases). The CDR3 length is 11 residues. V was trimmed by 9 bases and J by 4 bases, leaving 7 bases between them. Germline CDR1 LNHDA, CDR2 SQIVND (reference sequence). CDR3 coding DNA: TGTGCCAGCCGACAGGGAAACACCATATATTTT. Residues: CASRQGNTIYF.

This chain uses TRBV6-5 with TRBJ1-2, with D possibly TRBD1 on 6 matching bases. Germline values: CDR1 MNHEY, CDR2 SVGAGI. V lost 9 bases to trimming and J lost 8 bases, with 22 bases between them. The CDR3 has 14 residues. CDR3 region: CASWTDQGVTGYTF. CDR3 in DNA: TGTGCCAGTTGGACAGATCAGGGAGTAACGGGCTACACCTTC.

The V gene is TRBV12-5, the J gene TRBJ2-1, with D perhaps matching TRBD1 (5 bases). CDR1 and CDR2 (germline): LGHNT, FRNRAP. CDR3 size: 19 residues. Trimming cost V 0 bases and J 6 bases, with 24 bases left between them. CDR3 in DNA: TGTGCTAGTGGTTTGGTACTCGGTGGCAGGGCCCTTGGGGTCAATGAGCAGTTCTTC. Translating gives CASGLVLGGRALGVNEQFF.

The chain has TRBV9 and TRBJ1-2; tentative D call: TRBD1 (5 bases). The CDR3 length is 18 residues. V dropped 3 bases and J dropped 4 bases, with 25 bases sitting between them. Germline-derived CDR1 and CDR2 are SGDLS and YYNGEE. CDR3 residues: CASSGLSRIAPRGYGYTF. Here the CDR3 DNA reads TGTGCCAGCAGCGGTCTTTCGAGGATTGCACCAAGGGGCTATGGCTACACCTTC.

This chain joins TRBV18 and TRBJ1-1; D gene ambiguous. The CDR3 is made up of 14 amino acids. V lost 5 bases to trimming and J lost 1 base, with 11 bases between them. From germline, CDR1 is KGHSH and CDR2 LQKENI. Here the CDR3 DNA reads TGTGCCAGCTCAACGGGAAGCTGGAACACTGAAGCTTTCTTT. It yields the protein CASSTGSWNTEAFF.

The gene calls are TRBV30 and TRBJ2-7; 10 positions match TRBD2. The CDR3 covers 13 residues. V was clipped by 8 bases and J by 6 bases; unmatched bases: 10. Germline V CDR1 and CDR2: GTSNPN, SVGIG (reference sequence). The chain's CDR3 is CARKREGWSEQYF. The CDR3 DNA sequence: TGTGCCCGAAAGCGGGAGGGCTGGTCCGAGCAGTACTTC.

This clone showed up just a few times. The J gene is TRBJ1-1, the V gene TRBV25-1; 9 nucleotides match TRBD1. CDR1 is MGHDK, CDR2 SYGVNS, per germline. The CDR3 totals 14 residues. Germline trimming cut 4 bases from V and 4 bases from J; bases unmatched to any gene: 4. CDR3 protein: CASSVTGGPTEAFF. The CDR3 DNA reads TGTGCCAGCAGTGTCACAGGGGGCCCCACTGAAGCTTTCTTT.

The chain links TRBV5-4 to TRBJ2-5, with D perhaps assigned TRBD1 or TRBD2 (5 bases each). Germline lookup yields CDR1 SGHNT and CDR2 YYREEE (reference sequence). The CDR3 loop spans 16 amino acids. V lost 6 bases, J lost 5 bases, and 23 bases lay in between. Written as DNA, the CDR3 is TGTGCCAGCACCTTATCCGCCGGCAGGGAGTGGGAGACCCAGTACTTC. Residues: CASTLSAGREWETQYF. Supplemented by reference TRBV5-4 and TRBJ2-5, the full variable domain reads ETGVTQSPTHLIKTRGQQVTLRCSSQSGHNTVSWYQQALGQGPQFIFQYYREEENGRGNFPPRFSGLQFPNYSSELNVNALELDDSALYLCASTLSAGREWETQYFGPGTRLLVL.

V and J are TRBV25-1 and TRBJ1-4; the D gene is possibly TRBD1 (5 bases). Germline values: CDR1 MGHDK, CDR2 SYGVNS. CDR3 length equals 14 residues. V was cut by 2 bases and J by 7 bases, with 11 bases left in between. In nucleotides, the CDR3 is TGTGCCAGCAGTGAAGGTTGGGGGAGTGAAAAACTGTTTTTT. Translating it yields CASSEGWGSEKLFF.

A note on this clone: The same CDR3 can be traced to other DNA sequences in this sample. This chain links TRBV2 with TRBJ1-2, with D unclear. From germline, CDR1 is SNHLY and CDR2 FYNNEI. Trimming took off 6 bases at V and 2 bases at J, with 7 bases between the two ends. The CDR3 spans 12 residues. This CDR3 reads CASSGRNYGYTF. As DNA, the CDR3 is TGTGCCAGCAGCGGAAGGAACTATGGCTACACCTTC.